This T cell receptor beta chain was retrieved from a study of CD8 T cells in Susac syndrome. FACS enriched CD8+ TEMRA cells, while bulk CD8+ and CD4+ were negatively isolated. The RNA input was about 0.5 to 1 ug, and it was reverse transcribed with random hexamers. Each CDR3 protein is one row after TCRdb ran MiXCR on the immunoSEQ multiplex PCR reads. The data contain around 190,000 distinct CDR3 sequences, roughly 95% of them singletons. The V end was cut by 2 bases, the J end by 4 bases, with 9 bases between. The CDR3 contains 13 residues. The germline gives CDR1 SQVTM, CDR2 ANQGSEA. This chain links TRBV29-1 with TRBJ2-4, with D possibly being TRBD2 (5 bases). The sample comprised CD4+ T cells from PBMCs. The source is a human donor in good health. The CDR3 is CSVESLAKNIQYF. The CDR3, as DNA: TGCAGCGTTGAAAGTCTAGCAAAAAACATTCAGTACTTC. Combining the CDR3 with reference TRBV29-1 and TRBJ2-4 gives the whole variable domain SAVISQKPSRDICQRGTSLTIQCQVDSQVTMMFWYRQQPGQSLTLIATANQGSEATYESGFVIDKFPISRPNLTFSTLTVSNMSPEDSSIYLCSVESLAKNIQYFGAGTRLSVL.